Described below is a single T cell receptor (beta chain) sequence and its context. The antigen this receptor binds is unknown. Qualities for individual bases were not recorded, and no much larger clone is one base off. The CDR1 and CDR2 encoded by the germline V gene (reference sequence) are PRHDT and FYEKMQ. Including the terminal cysteine and phenylalanine, the CDR3 comprises 14 residues. The sequence is cut down to CDR3 DNA, 42 bases in frame from base 1. V and J are truncated by 5 bases and 5 bases respectively, leaving an intervening sequence of 15 bases. This record belongs to a study of CD8+ T cells in alopecia areata (dated by TCRdb to the late 2010s). For the study in its entirety: High-throughput TCRbeta sequencing was used to examine T cell clonal expansion in alopecia areata in both the C3H/HeJ mouse model and human patients. On the human side, TCRbeta sequencing was run on scalp tissue and on sorted CD4+ and CD8+ peripheral blood T cells from healthy controls and from alopecia areata patients with either patchy or totalis/universalis disease. TCRbeta CDR3 regions were amplified by immunoSEQ multiplex PCR with 35 Vbeta forward and 13 Jbeta reverse primers. The RNA source kit depended on sample type: the PAXgene miRNA kit for fixed scalp, the miRNeasy kit for PBMCs, and the RNeasy kit for mouse skin. Clonality in the scalp was compared among normal scalp (n=4), patchy alopecia areata scalp (n=8), and alopecia totalis/universalis scalp (n=8).

PBMCs were isolated by density centrifugation and stained for CD3, CD4 and CD8, and CD4+ and CD8+ T cells were sorted on a FACSAria. Scalp biopsies and blood samples were obtained from unaffected controls. Summary of the overall study and its limitations: Higher clonality and more expanded CD8+ clones were observed in lesional scalp than in normal scalp, particularly in alopecia totalis/universalis, a finding suggestive of antigenic drive. Scalp TCR repertoire analysis is complicated because resident alphabeta T cells in normal human skin are also sequenced, whereas mouse skin is dominated by gammadelta T cells. TCR sequences shared between patients were less clear than in mice, possibly partly because of HLA diversity in the patient population.

Library preparation employed the immunoSEQ multiplex PCR assay. RNA was extracted from all samples and reverse transcribed into cDNA, which served as template for TCR sequencing. SuperScript III was used to make first-strand cDNA, primed with a 2:1 mix of oligo-dT and random hexamers. A synthetic immune receptor repertoire was used to measure amplification bias, and any remaining bias was corrected computationally. The authors processed their data as follows. Raw reads were preprocessed for error removal, and CDR3 was defined according to IMGT conventions as running from the conserved cysteine to phenylalanine. Clonality was calculated as 1 minus Shannon entropy normalized by log2 of the number of productive unique TCRs. CD4 or CD8 identity of scalp clones was inferred by cross-referencing scalp TCRbeta sequences with sorted blood CD4 and CD8 repertoires. In TCRdb, the immuneACCESS table is reduced to in-frame sequences with V and J assigned. These tables do not hold every clone; where another copy was compared, an unresolved V gene accounts for under half, and the others remain unexplained. The D gene and trimming were derived from the DNA, and the V and J assignments and clone size from that table. The sample has around 190,000 clones on record, 56% of them singletons. Around 5% of the sample rests with the top ten.

The sequence joins TRBV13 to TRBJ2-5; a confident D gene designation cannot be given. This TCR derives from a human donor in good health. The sample taken for sequencing was CD8+ T cells sorted from blood. The CDR3 corresponds to CASSLRSSRETQYF. In nucleotides, the sequence is TGTGCCAGCAGCCTTAGATCCTCCAGGGAGACCCAGTACTTC.